The rows below give T cell receptor beta chains drawn from one sample of a study of blood T cell repertoires in COVID-19. Only in-frame clones appear in the TCRdb table, and some are missing; sequencing was by immunoSEQ multiplex PCR. The sample carries 150,000 to 180,000 clones, about 80% recorded once. Sequencing used peripheral blood. The receptors were sampled from a woman in her fifties or sixties with COVID-19, enrolled during active disease. CDR3s include the opening cysteine and the closing phenylalanine or tryptophan. A D gene is named only where the DNA matches it firmly. Expanded clones are given a class, and other clones once, few, many or no size at all.

TRBV10-3	TRBJ2-1	once	NA	TGTGCCATCGCAGGGTCGGGTGAGCAGTTCTTC	CAIAGSGEQFF
TRBV7-8	TRBJ1-4	NA	TRBD1	TGTGCCAGCAGCTCAAGATGGACAGGGGTTAGAACTAATGAAAAACTGTTTTTT	CASSSRWTGVRTNEKLFF
TRBV3-1/TRBV3-2	TRBJ2-1	NA	NA	TGTGCCAGCAGCCGTGGTAATAGCGGTTACAATGAGCAGTTCTTC	CASSRGNSGYNEQFF
TRBV5-1	TRBJ1-1	few	NA	TGCGCCAGCAGCTTAGAGGGGGTGCAGACTGAAGCTTTCTTT	CASSLEGVQTEAFF
TRBV19	TRBJ1-6	NA	TRBD1	TGTGCCAGTAGTATAGTTTGGACAGGGACGGCTTCACCCCTCCACTTT	CASSIVWTGTASPLHF
TRBV5-6	TRBJ2-1	few	TRBD2	TGTGCCAGCAGACCCGGGACTAGCGTCTACAATGAGCAGTTCTTC	CASRPGTSVYNEQFF
TRBV6-6	TRBJ2-1	NA	TRBD2	TGTGCCAGCAGTCCGCCGGGACTAGCCTATGAGCAGTTCTTC	CASSPPGLAYEQFF
TRBV2	TRBJ1-5	NA	TRBD1	TGTGCCAGCAGCCCGACAGGGTACAGCAATCAGCCCCAGCATTTT	CASSPTGYSNQPQHF
TRBV5-6	TRBJ2-2	NA	NA	TGTGCCAGCAGCTTGACAGGGAGGAACACCGGGGAGCTGTTTTTT	CASSLTGRNTGELFF
TRBV6-1	TRBJ2-4	NA	NA	TGTGCCAGCAGTGAATACGCAGGGTCTCTAGCCAAAAACATTCAGTACTTC	CASSEYAGSLAKNIQYF
TRBV19	TRBJ2-1	NA	TRBD1	TGTGCCAGTAGTCCTACAGGGGGCCGGGATGAGCAGTTCTTC	CASSPTGGRDEQFF
TRBV6-5	TRBJ1-4	NA	NA	TGTGCCAGCAGTTACTCGGAGGTCATCGGAAAACTGTTTTTT	CASSYSEVIGKLFF
TRBV7-9	TRBJ2-2	NA	TRBD1	TGTGCCAGCAGCCCCACACAGGGACAGTCCTTCGGGGAGCTGTTTTTT	CASSPTQGQSFGELFF
TRBV6-5	TRBJ1-3	NA	NA	TGTGCCAGTTCGCCGGGACAAGGTGGTCGAAACACCATATATTTT	CASSPGQGGRNTIYF
TRBV6-5	TRBJ1-3	NA	NA	TGTGCCGGCACACCCCTAGGTGCCGGAAACACCATATATTTT	CAGTPLGAGNTIYF
TRBV30	TRBJ1-5	NA	NA	TGTGCCTGGAGTGTACCGCTAGGGCCCCAGCATTTT	CAWSVPLGPQHF
TRBV9	TRBJ1-6	NA	TRBD1	TGTGCCAGCAGCGGGTGGGGACAGGGGGATTCACCCCTCCACTTT	CASSGWGQGDSPLHF
TRBV19	TRBJ1-1	NA	TRBD1	TGTGCCAGTAGTATAGCCCGGGACAGGGGGAACACTGAAGCTTTCTTT	CASSIARDRGNTEAFF
TRBV7-9	TRBJ1-4	NA	NA	TGTGCCAGCAGCTTAGACCAGGAAAAACTGTTTTTT	CASSLDQEKLFF
TRBV24-1	TRBJ2-6	NA	TRBD1	TGTGCCACCAGTGATCCCGGACAGGGGAGCTCTGGGGCCAACGTCCTGACTTTC	CATSDPGQGSSGANVLTF
TRBV18	TRBJ2-2	once	NA	TGTGCCAGCTCACCAAGGACAGCGAACACCGGGGAGCTGTTTTTT	CASSPRTANTGELFF
TRBV5-1	TRBJ1-1	NA	NA	TGCGCCAGCAGCCCAGGGTTTAGGACTGAAGCTTTCTTT	CASSPGFRTEAFF
TRBV3-1/TRBV3-2	TRBJ1-1	NA	TRBD1	TGTGCCAGCAGCTTCGGACAGGGTGATGAAGCTTTCTTT	CASSFGQGDEAFF
TRBV9	TRBJ1-6	NA	NA	TGTGCCAGCAGCTCAAGTGGGGGGAATAATTCACCCCTCCACTTT	CASSSSGGNNSPLHF
TRBV2	TRBJ2-3	NA	TRBD2	TGTGCCAGCAGACGACTTGGACTAGCGGGAGAGAAGGATACGCAGTATTTT	CASRRLGLAGEKDTQYF
TRBV3-1/TRBV3-2	TRBJ1-2	NA	NA	TGTGCCAGCAGCCAACCCCAGGGGTCTGGAGGCTACACCTTC	CASSQPQGSGGYTF
TRBV30	TRBJ1-4	NA	NA	TGTGCCTGGAGTGTCCTTTTCGGGTATGGAGCAACTAATGAAAAACTGTTTTTT	CAWSVLFGYGATNEKLFF
TRBV7-9	TRBJ1-4	NA	TRBD1	TGTGCCAGCAGCCAGGACAGGGGCAACGAAAAACTGTTTTTT	CASSQDRGNEKLFF
TRBV5-1	TRBJ2-7	few	TRBD2	TGCGCCAGCAGCTTGGGAGACGGGAGGGTGAACGAGCAGTACTTC	CASSLGDGRVNEQYF
TRBV7-8	TRBJ1-4	few	NA	TGTGCCAGCAGCTTATTTGCCCTACCCAATGAAAAACTGTTTTTT	CASSLFALPNEKLFF
TRBV7-8	TRBJ2-1	NA	NA	TGTGCCAGCAGCTCGGACTACCCGAGAGGGAATGAGCAGTTCTTC	CASSSDYPRGNEQFF
TRBV11-2	TRBJ2-5	NA	NA	TGTGCCAGCAGCTTAGTTCCGGGGTTGAGGGAGACCCAGTACTTC	CASSLVPGLRETQYF
TRBV19	TRBJ1-2	NA	NA	TGTGCCAGTAGTAAGCGGACAGAGTACTATGGCTACACCTTC	CASSKRTEYYGYTF
TRBV13	TRBJ2-3	NA	NA	TGTGCCAGCAGCTTAGGCAGGGGAGATACGCAGTATTTT	CASSLGRGDTQYF
TRBV7-3	TRBJ1-5	NA	NA	TGTGCCAGCAGCTCCTCCTTCCTTGCCAGTAGCAATCAGCCCCAGCATTTT	CASSSSFLASSNQPQHF
TRBV20-1	TRBJ1-1	NA	TRBD1	TGCAGTGCTAGTACGGACAGGGGGCTGAACACTGAAGCTTTCTTT	CSASTDRGLNTEAFF
TRBV19	TRBJ1-4	NA	TRBD1	TGTGCCAGTAGTACGGGGACAGTAAATGAAAAACTGTTTTTT	CASSTGTVNEKLFF
TRBV7-2	TRBJ2-2	NA	NA	TGTGCCAGCAGTAAAACTGGGGAGCTGTTTTTT	CASSKTGELFF
TRBV7-3	TRBJ1-2	NA	NA	TGTGCCAGCAGCCCTAGCGGGACGGACCGCGACTACACCTTC	CASSPSGTDRDYTF
TRBV19	TRBJ1-2	few	TRBD1	TGTGCCAGTAGTATAAGGGGACAGGTCCTCCAGGGGTATGGCTACACCTTC	CASSIRGQVLQGYGYTF
TRBV3-1/TRBV3-2	TRBJ2-5	NA	NA	TGTGCCAGCAGCTCATGGACAGTTGGGGGAGAGACCCAGTACTTC	CASSSWTVGGETQYF
TRBV7-7	TRBJ1-6	NA	NA	TGTGCTAGCAGCTTAGAGGCGGGCTCACCCCTCCACTTT	CASSLEAGSPLHF
TRBV10-1	TRBJ2-1	once	TRBD2	TGCGCCAGCAGTGAAGGTGGAGGGAGGGGCAATGAGCAGTTCTTC	CASSEGGGRGNEQFF
TRBV3-1/TRBV3-2	TRBJ2-3	NA	NA	TGTGCCAGCAGCCAAGGTATAGCAGCTCAAGATACGCAGTATTTT	CASSQGIAAQDTQYF
TRBV20-1	TRBJ2-7	NA	NA	TGCAGTGCCGGACTTGGTAGGCAGCAGTACTTC	CSAGLGRQQYF
TRBV3-1/TRBV3-2	TRBJ2-2	NA	NA	TGTGCCAGCAGCCAACTACTTTTGAACACCGGGGAGCTGTTTTTT	CASSQLLLNTGELFF
TRBV5-1	TRBJ2-1	NA	NA	TGCGCCAGCAGCACGCAATCCTTGAGCTCCTACAATGAGCAGTTCTTC	CASSTQSLSSYNEQFF
TRBV18	TRBJ2-7	NA	TRBD2	TGTGCCAGCTCACCATGGGGGGGGGATCACCACGAGCAGTACTTC	CASSPWGGDHHEQYF
TRBV15	TRBJ1-1	NA	TRBD1	TGTGCCACCAGCAGAGATCCCGGCCCAGGGGGGACTGAAGCTTTCTTT	CATSRDPGPGGTEAFF
TRBV12-5	TRBJ1-1	NA	NA	TGTGCTAGTGGGGGGGGTGGACGGGCGAAGAACACTGAAGCTTTCTTT	CASGGGGRAKNTEAFF
TRBV18	TRBJ1-2	once	NA	TGTGCCAGCTCACCAAAAGAAGGGAGTGTCGGAGGCTACACCTTC	CASSPKEGSVGGYTF
TRBV5-6	TRBJ2-4	NA	TRBD2	TGTGCCAGCAGCTTCTCCGGACTAGCGGCGAACATTCAGTACTTC	CASSFSGLAANIQYF
TRBV10-3	TRBJ1-6	few	TRBD1	TGTGCCACTGGAGGACAGGGGAGGTCACCCCTCCACTTT	CATGGQGRSPLHF
TRBV7-9	TRBJ2-1	once	NA	TGTGCCAGCAGCTTGATAACGCAGGGACTCGATGAGCAGTTCTTC	CASSLITQGLDEQFF
TRBV6-2/TRBV6-3	TRBJ1-5	NA	TRBD1	TGTGCCAGCAGTACAGGGGGGCATAGCAATCAGCCCCAGCATTTT	CASSTGGHSNQPQHF
TRBV19	TRBJ2-1	many	TRBD2	TGTGCCAGTAGTGGGGCGGGAGCCCCCAATGAGCAGTTCTTC	CASSGAGAPNEQFF
TRBV6-5	TRBJ1-2	NA	NA	TGTGCCAGCTCTTTTGACAGTGGCTATGGCTACACCTTC	CASSFDSGYGYTF
TRBV6-4	TRBJ1-4	once	NA	TGTGCCAGCAGTGTGGGGGGTGAAAAACTGTTTTTT	CASSVGGEKLFF